Listed below are T cell receptor beta chains from one sample, sequenced in a study of lymphopenia after photon versus proton radiotherapy. Sequencing used immunoSEQ multiplex PCR; TCRdb keeps in-frame clones, though not all of them. Of some 40,000 clones in the sample, 92% were seen once. Material: peripheral blood, obtained from a patient treated with photon-based radiotherapy. All receptors come from a man between 60 and 75 years old with cholangiocarcinoma. Each CDR3 is given with its conserved first and last residue. A D gene is named only where the DNA matches it firmly. The size of a clone is reported for some rows only, either as once, few or many, or as a class for expanded clones.

j_call	v_call	cdr3_length	d_call	clone_size	cdr3_nt	cdr3_aa
TRBJ1-3	TRBV28	15	.	.	TGTGCCAGCAGTAAGGACAGCAGCGGCGGAAACACCATATATTTT	CASSKDSSGGNTIYF
TRBJ2-4	TRBV23-1	17	.	.	TGCGCCAGCAGTCAATCGGAGGGTAAGGGAACCAAAAACATTCAGTACTTC	CASSQSEGKGTKNIQYF
TRBJ2-3	TRBV29-1	13	TRBD1	once	TGCAGCGGTACTAGACAGGGAACAGATACGCAGTATTTT	CSGTRQGTDTQYF
TRBJ1-1	TRBV5-5	13	.	.	TGTGCCAGCAGCCTTCCCCCGGGCACTGAAGCTTTCTTT	CASSLPPGTEAFF
TRBJ2-1	TRBV25-1	14	.	.	TGTGCCAGCAGTGATGGGGTGGCCTACAATGAGCAGTTCTTC	CASSDGVAYNEQFF
TRBJ2-2	TRBV6-1	14	.	once	TGTGCCATTCCAGGAGACAGGAACACCGGGGAGCTGTTTTTT	CAIPGDRNTGELFF
TRBJ2-3	TRBV27	13	.	.	TGTGCCAGCAGTTTATCGGGGACAGATACGCAGTATTTT	CASSLSGTDTQYF
TRBJ1-5	TRBV18	14	.	.	TGTGCCAGCTCACCAGCCGGGGGCAATCAGCCCCAGCATTTT	CASSPAGGNQPQHF
TRBJ2-1	TRBV5-6	16	.	.	TGTGCCAGCAGCCCGGGACTCATCAGCTCCTACAATGAGCAGTTCTTC	CASSPGLISSYNEQFF
TRBJ2-3	TRBV7-3	15	.	.	TGTGCCAGCAGCGATCGTAAGGTGGGCACAGATACGCAGTATTTT	CASSDRKVGTDTQYF
TRBJ2-1	TRBV11-3	16	TRBD1	.	TGTGCCAGCAGCCGCGGCTTGGACAGGCTTTCCGATGAGCAGTTCTTC	CASSRGLDRLSDEQFF
TRBJ1-2	TRBV6-1	14	TRBD1	.	TGTGCCAGCAGTGGAGGACAGGGGGTGCATGGCTACACCTTC	CASSGGQGVHGYTF
TRBJ1-1	TRBV6-5	13	.	.	TGTGCCAGCAGTTTCCGGGGGGGCACTGAAGCTTTCTTT	CASSFRGGTEAFF
TRBJ2-3	TRBV29-1	13	.	.	TGCAGCGTTGTGAGGCTAAGCACAGATACGCAGTATTTT	CSVVRLSTDTQYF
TRBJ2-5	TRBV18	12	.	.	TGTGCCAGCTCACCCCAGGGAGAGACCCAGTACTTC	CASSPQGETQYF